This entry lists 5 T cell receptor beta chains sequenced from one sample in a study of tumor-infiltrating lymphocytes in primary liver carcinoma. cDNA specific to TCR beta was made from 500 ng of total RNA, with a constant-region primer employed for priming. Three nested multiplex PCR rounds, a slightly modified ARM-PCR method, built the TCR beta libraries. Amplification in the first two PCR rounds was performed using TRBV1-TRBV30 forward primers and a C-beta reverse primer for around 10 cycles each. MiXCR, applied by TCRdb to the multiplex PCR reads, yields one record per CDR3 protein. The data show just over 30,000 distinct CDR3 sequences, 70% to 80% seen once. The roughly 17-31 mg bulk tissue piece was not sorted before simultaneous RNA and DNA extraction. The sample taken for sequencing was liver tumor tissue from sampling region 3. Noted subset: tumor region T3, left-lateral pole. The receptors shown here come from a woman in her 30s with primary liver carcinoma and hepatitis B virus infection.

On this clonotype: One junction end does not reproduce the germline sequence, and a read error may be involved. This chain uses TRBV11-2 with TRBJ1-1; 12 nucleotides agree with TRBD1. The CDR3 extends over 20 amino acids. CDR1 is SGHAT, CDR2 FQNNGV, per germline. The CDR3 spells CASSARDRGRKMWSNTEAFF. For the CDR3, the DNA is TGTGCAAGCAGCGCTCGGGACAGGGGGCGCAAGATGTGGAGTAATACTGAAGCTTTCTTT.

In the case of this clonotype: A read error is possible here, since a much larger clone lies one base away. This chain uses TRBV20-1 with TRBJ1-1, with D possibly being TRBD1 (6 bases). Between the trimmed V and J ends, which lost 3 bases and 0 bases, there was a span of 14 bases. CDR3 size: 15 residues. Per the germline V gene, CDR1 is DFQATT and CDR2 is SNEGSKA (reference sequence). This chain's CDR3 is CSASDGTSLNTEAFF. In DNA form, the CDR3 reads TGCAGTGCTAGTGATGGGACAAGCTTGAACACTGAAGCTTTCTTT.

On this clonotype itself: Germline is not matched at one junction end, which may reflect a read error. This rearrangement joins TRBV11-2 to TRBJ2-2, with D maybe TRBD2 (6 bases). The germline gives CDR1 SGHAT, CDR2 FQNNGV. This CDR3 contains 13 residues. The CDR3 DNA reads TGTGCAAGCAGTTTAGATGGGACTGGGGAGTTGTTTTTT. Protein sequence: CASSLDGTGELFF.

On this clonotype itself: A read error may account for a junction end that differs from germline. The V and J genes are TRBV5-4 and TRBJ1-1, with D perhaps TRBD1 (6 bases). The CDR3 has 15 residues. In germline, CDR1 is SGHNT, CDR2 YYREEE (reference sequence). CDR3 sequence (DNA): TGTGTCAGCAGCCTACGGGGGGCAGAGAACACTGAAGCTTTCTTT. The encoded protein is CVSSLRGAENTEAFF.

Worth noting for this clonotype: Since no conserved phenylalanine or tryptophan closes the CDR3, a read error is the likely cause. The V gene is TRBV11-2, the J gene TRBJ2-1; D might be TRBD1 (6 bases). Germline V gene lookup returns CDR1 SGHAT and CDR2 FQNNGV. V was shortened by 5 bases and J by 8 bases, with 16 bases between the two germline ends. The CDR3 extends over 14 amino acids. The CDR3, as DNA: TGTGCCAGCAGCCCTGGGGGCAGTTTAGATGAGCAGTTCTTA. It translates to CASSPGGSLDEQFL.